The 31 T cell receptor beta chains reported below all come from one sample, sequenced in a study of T cells in Graves' hyperthyroidism and ophthalmopathy. Researchers amplified the TCR beta CDR3 regions from RNA transcripts. The TCR CDR3 was amplified in a first-round RT-PCR using the HTBI primer set. TCRdb re-analysed the multiplex PCR reads in MiXCR, keeping a single row per CDR3 protein. The sample includes 400,000 to 600,000 distinct CDR3 sequences, less than 25% of them seen just once. The specimen sequenced was blood. The receptors stem from a man between 18 and 29 years old with Graves' hyperthyroidism.

This clonotype has a count of ten or more. The chain combines TRBV6-1 with TRBJ1-3; the D gene is possibly TRBD1 (5 bases). Germline CDR1 and CDR2: MNHNS and SASEGT. This CDR3 has 16 residues. The ends were cut back, 2 bases at V and 2 bases at J, with 13 bases in the middle. Here the CDR3 reads CASSERQRPPGNTIYF. The DNA for the CDR3 is TGTGCCAGCAGTGAAAGACAGAGGCCGCCTGGAAACACCATATATTTT.

The J gene is TRBJ2-2, the V gene TRBV27; D not certain. This CDR3 is built from 14 residues. The V gene's germline CDR1 is MNHEY and CDR2 SMNVEV (reference sequence). V was shortened by 0 bases and J by 3 bases, with 5 bases between the two germline ends. Written as DNA, the CDR3 is TGTGCCAGCAGTTTATCCCTTTACACCGGGGAGCTGTTTTTT. This encodes CASSLSLYTGELFF.

This clonotype was observed at least ten times. V is TRBV12-3 or TRBV12-4 and J is TRBJ2-7, with D tentatively TRBD1 (6 bases). Trimming cost V 3 bases and J 2 bases, with 11 bases left between them. The CDR3 covers 14 residues. This CDR3 reads CASSFKGHPYEQYF. The CDR3 bases are TGTGCCAGCAGTTTTAAGGGACACCCCTACGAGCAGTACTTC.

The rearrangement joins TRBV29-1 to TRBJ1-2; D gene ambiguous. Germline V CDR1 and CDR2: SQVTM, ANQGSEA. This CDR3 is 13 amino acids long. Trimming took 7 bases from V and 2 from J, leaving 14 bases between them. For the CDR3, the DNA is TGCAGCGCTGTGGCTGGAGACAACTATGGCTACACCTTC. Encoded protein: CSAVAGDNYGYTF.

This clonotype was counted many times. The chain is built from TRBV20-1 and TRBJ1-5; D possibly corresponds to TRBD1 (5 bases). Germline CDR1 DFQATT, CDR2 SNEGSKA (reference sequence). The V gene lost 3 bases and the J gene lost 9 bases, with 18 bases spanning the gap. There are 14 residues in the CDR3. The CDR3 protein is CSARGPGPQRPQHF. DNA for the CDR3: TGCAGTGCTAGGGGGCCAGGTCCTCAGAGGCCCCAGCATTTT.

On this clonotype itself: Sequence at one end of the junction differs from germline and may be a read error. This chain links TRBV6-5 with TRBJ2-7; D not certain. The CDR3 is 13 amino acids. Germline CDR1 is MNHEY and CDR2 is SVGAGI. The CDR3 DNA sequence: TGTGCCAGCAGTTACGCGGAATACTACGGGCAGTACTTC. Protein sequence: CASSYAEYYGQYF.

This clonotype was observed many times. The chain has TRBV20-1 and TRBJ2-7, with D perhaps TRBD2 (5 bases). Germline CDR1 reads DFQATT; CDR2 reads SNEGSKA (reference sequence). The CDR3 covers 12 residues. Trimming removed 6 bases from V and 1 base from J, with 10 bases in between. This chain's CDR3 is CSAYGDSYEQYF. CDR3 coding DNA: TGCAGTGCCTACGGGGATTCCTACGAGCAGTACTTC.

This clonotype was detected many times. The rearrangement links TRBV29-1 to TRBJ1-1; D gene ambiguous. The CDR3 totals 12 residues. Looked up from germline, CDR1 is SQVTM and CDR2 is ANQGSEA. Trimming removed 1 base at V and 4 bases at J, with 7 bases between. The CDR3 DNA is TGCAGCGTTGAAGGTGTTGGCACTGAAGCTTTCTTT. Translation gives CSVEGVGTEAFF.

This clonotype was recorded many times. V usage is TRBV11-2 and J usage is TRBJ2-7, with 9 bases matching TRBD1. This CDR3 comprises 16 residues. Unmatched junction bases numbered 17, after V lost 5 bases and J lost 9 bases. Germline values: CDR1 SGHAT, CDR2 FQNNGV. In nucleotides, the CDR3 is TGTGCCAGCAGCCCCACCGCCGGGACAGGGTATTTTGGGCAGTACTTC. Translating it yields CASSPTAGTGYFGQYF. Variable domain in full (rest from reference TRBV11-2 and TRBJ2-7): EAGVAQSPRYKIIEKRQSVAFWCNPISGHATLYWYQQILGQGPKLLIQFQNNGVVDDSQLPKDRFSAERLKGVDSTLKIQPAKLEDSAVYLCASSPTAGTGYFGQYFGPGTRLTVT.

In its sample, this clonotype was seen a few times. This may come from a read error, since a much larger clone is one base off. CDR3 coding DNA: TGTGCCAGCAGCTCGGACGGACCCTACGAGCAGTACTTC. It translates to CASSSDGPYEQYF. The chain combines TRBV11-1 with TRBJ2-7; D unclear. CDR3 length: 13 amino acids. V was trimmed by 4 bases and J by 2 bases, leaving 9 bases between them. From germline, CDR1 is SGHAT and CDR2 FQDESV (reference sequence).

There are many counts of this clonotype. V and J are TRBV6-5 and TRBJ1-1, with 7 bases fitting TRBD1. The CDR3 runs 15 residues. V lost 2 bases and J lost 4; bases outside the gene matches: 7. Germline CDR1 MNHEY, CDR2 SVGAGI. The DNA of the CDR3 is TGTGCCAGCAGTTACCCAAAGGGGGCAATCACTGAAGCTTTCTTT. This sequence encodes CASSYPKGAITEAFF.

This clonotype has a count of ten or more. This sequence joins TRBV11-2 and TRBJ2-7; TRBD1 aligns across 7 bases. Germline lookup yields CDR1 SGHAT and CDR2 FQNNGV. V lost 6 bases, J lost 2 bases, and 13 bases stayed unmatched. The CDR3 spans 16 residues. The CDR3 is CASSQSLRTGTYEQYF. CDR3 bases: TGTGCCAGCAGTCAGAGCTTAAGGACAGGAACCTACGAGCAGTACTTC.

This chain uses TRBV7-2 with TRBJ1-3; D perhaps matches TRBD1 (5 bases). CDR3 size: 11 residues. Trimming left V 8 bases short and J 8 bases short, with 10 bases between. From germline, CDR1 is SGHTA and CDR2 FQGNSA. The CDR3: CASLGVDTIYF. Here the CDR3 DNA reads TGTGCCAGCCTAGGGGTGGACACCATATATTTT.

This clonotype was counted between two and nine times. This chain uses TRBV4-1 with TRBJ2-5, with TRBD1 identical over 8 bases. In germline, CDR1 is MGHRA, CDR2 YSYEKL. With V trimmed by 0 bases and J by 5 bases, 8 bases remained unmatched. The CDR3 contains 16 residues. CDR3 sequence: CASSQERDRRRETQYF. CDR3 bases: TGCGCCAGCAGCCAAGAAAGGGACAGGAGGCGGGAGACCCAGTACTTC.

This clonotype was seen repeatedly, ten times or more. This chain links TRBV4-2 with TRBJ1-1; D uncertain. Trimming cost V 2 bases and J 6 bases, with 10 bases left between them. CDR1 is LGHNA, CDR2 YNFKEQ, per germline. This CDR3 has 13 residues. The CDR3 DNA reads TGTGCCAGCAGCCAATGGGCGACCGCTGAAGCTTTCTTT. This codes for CASSQWATAEAFF.

This clonotype was observed at least ten times. This rearrangement joins TRBV4-1 to TRBJ2-5; no firm D call. Trimming removed 3 bases from V and 5 bases from J, with 7 bases in between. Germline CDR1 MGHRA, CDR2 YSYEKL. The CDR3 runs 12 residues. The CDR3 sequence is CASSHLRETQYF. CDR3 bases: TGCGCCAGCAGCCATCTCAGGGAGACCCAGTACTTC.

This sequence joins TRBV6-1 and TRBJ2-2; no definite D call. Looked up from germline, CDR1 is MNHNS and CDR2 is SASEGT. This CDR3 comprises 15 residues. V was clipped by 4 bases and J by 3 bases, with 12 bases between them. The CDR3 nucleotides are TGTGCCAGCAGTGCGGTCCGCTACCACACCGGGGAGCTGTTTTTT. Its protein is CASSAVRYHTGELFF.

This clonotype showed up just a few times. The chain couples TRBV28 to TRBJ2-4; D might be TRBD1 (5 bases). The CDR3 consists of 14 residues. Per germline, CDR1 MDHEN and CDR2 SYDVKM. The V and J ends lost 4 bases and 8 bases respectively, with 15 bases between them. The chain's CDR3 is CASSSQGSSDIQYF. Here the CDR3 DNA reads TGTGCCAGCAGTTCGCAGGGAAGCTCAGACATTCAGTACTTC.

In the case of this clonotype: A much more abundant neighbour one base away suggests this may be a read error. The V gene is TRBV20-1, the J gene TRBJ1-1; D gene unclear. Germline V gives CDR1 DFQATT, CDR2 SNEGSKA (reference sequence). Trimming took 5 bases from V and 3 from J, leaving 10 bases between them. This CDR3 is built from 12 residues. CDR3 DNA sequence: TGCAGTGCTGCTGATGAGGACACTGAAGCTTTCTTT. This sequence encodes CSAADEDTEAFF.

This clonotype appeared many times. The CDR3 region is CASRGNGNTIYF. Written as DNA, the CDR3 is TGTGCCTCCAGGGGAAATGGAAACACCATATATTTT. The V and J genes are TRBV12-3 or TRBV12-4 and TRBJ1-3; tentative D call: TRBD1 (6 bases). CDR3 length equals 12 residues. With 11 bases removed from V and 3 bases from J, the gap between germline ends came to 11 bases.

The CDR3 here is CASSLTGGGYRRETQYF. The CDR3 DNA reads TGTGCCAGCAGTTTAACTGGAGGGGGGTACAGGCGGGAGACCCAGTACTTC. The J gene is TRBJ2-5, the V gene TRBV28, with D perhaps given as TRBD1 or TRBD2 (6 bases each). The CDR3 is 17 residues long. Germline V gene lookup returns CDR1 MDHEN and CDR2 SYDVKM. The V end lost 2 bases, the J end lost 5 bases, and 21 bases lay between the germline ends.

The rearrangement links TRBV6-1 to TRBJ1-5; D gene unclear. Germline CDR1 reads MNHNS; CDR2 reads SASEGT. CDR3 length: 13 residues. The V gene lost 7 bases and the J gene lost 6 bases, with 13 bases spanning the gap. The CDR3 DNA sequence: TGTGCCAGCACCTCGCGGCGGGGTCAGCCCCAGCATTTT. It encodes CASTSRRGQPQHF.

This clonotype was seen ten or more times. V and J are TRBV5-6 and TRBJ2-5; TRBD2 matches at 7 bases. CDR1 is SGHDT, CDR2 YYEEEE, per germline. The CDR3 covers 15 residues. V was clipped by 0 bases and J by 5 bases; unmatched bases: 7. The DNA for the CDR3 is TGTGCCAGCAGCTTGGATCCCAGCGGGGTTGAGACCCAGTACTTC. Protein sequence: CASSLDPSGVETQYF.

The sample holds many counts of this clonotype. V gene TRBV11-1 combines with J gene TRBJ1-1; 7 bases line up with TRBD1. CDR3 size: 16 residues. With V trimmed by 2 bases and J by 1 base, 7 bases remained unmatched. In germline, CDR1 is SGHAT, CDR2 FQDESV (reference sequence). The CDR3 loop reads CASSLSMGQRNTEAFF. The CDR3 DNA follows: TGTGCCAGCAGCTTATCGATGGGACAGAGGAACACTGAAGCTTTCTTT.

The chain carries TRBV12-5 and TRBJ2-2; either TRBD1 or TRBD2 may supply D (5 bases each). The CDR3 consists of 14 residues. V was cut by 2 bases and J by 6 bases, with 10 bases left in between. Germline CDR1 is LGHNT and CDR2 is FRNRAP. CDR3 bases: TGTGCTAGTGGTTTGCTACGAGGGGCCGGGGAGCTGTTTTTT. This gives the protein CASGLLRGAGELFF.

The table lists this clonotype with many counts. The J gene is TRBJ2-2, the V gene TRBV2; D possibly matches TRBD1 or TRBD2 (5 bases each). The CDR3 is made up of 13 amino acids. Germline V gene sequence: CDR1 SNHLY, CDR2 FYNNEI. The CDR3 DNA sequence: TGTGCGTATTCCCGGGACGGCACCGGGGAGCTGTTTTTT. Protein product: CAYSRDGTGELFF. Using reference TRBV2 and TRBJ2-2 for the parts outside the CDR3, the full variable domain is EPEVTQTPSHQVTQMGQEVILRCVPISNHLYFYWYRQILGQKVEFLVSFYNNEISEKSEIFDDQFSVERPDGSNFTLKIRSTKLEDSAMYFCAYSRDGTGELFFGEGSRLTVL.

This sequence joins TRBV5-1 and TRBJ2-5; 7 nucleotides align to TRBD1. V was clipped by 6 bases and J by 3 bases; unmatched bases: 8. CDR1 is SGHRS and CDR2 is YFSETQ in the germline V gene. CDR3 length: 14 residues. In nucleotides, the CDR3 is TGCGCCAGCAACAACAGGGGTGGAGAAGAGACCCAGTACTTC. Encoded protein: CASNNRGGEETQYF.

The chain uses TRBV7-8 and TRBJ2-7, with D possibly being TRBD2 (5 bases). V was trimmed by 0 bases and J by 2 bases, leaving 14 bases between them. CDR3 size: 16 residues. CDR1 SGHVS and CDR2 FQNEAQ come from the germline V gene. CDR3 in amino acids: CASSLATGEGPYEQYF. The DNA for the CDR3 is TGTGCCAGCAGCTTAGCGACTGGCGAGGGCCCCTACGAGCAGTACTTC.

This clonotype was recorded a few times. Mismatch with germline at one junction end may stem from a read error. V is TRBV7-3 and J is TRBJ1-1; D gene ambiguous. Germline V gene data show CDR1 as SGHTA and CDR2 as FQGTGA. The CDR3 loop spans 13 amino acids. CDR3 DNA sequence: TGTGCCAGCAGCTTTTACGGAAACACTGAAGCTTGCTTT. It encodes CASSFYGNTEACF. Full variable domain (rest looked up from reference TRBV7-3 and TRBJ1-1): GAGVSQTPSNKVTEKGKYVELRCDPISGHTALYWYRQSLGQGPEFLIYFQGTGAADDSGLPNDRFFAVRPEGSVSTLKIQRTERGDSAVYLCASSFYGNTEACFGQGTRLTVV.

This clonotype was found many times. The chain uses TRBV27 and TRBJ1-1, with TRBD1 identical over 10 bases. Germline lookup yields CDR1 MNHEY and CDR2 SMNVEV (reference sequence). Trimming at V came to 8 bases and at J to 3 bases, leaving 12 bases not matched to a gene. The CDR3 loop spans 16 amino acids. CDR3 in DNA: TGTGCCAGCCGAGCGACAGGGGGCATTGGAGACACTGAAGCTTTCTTT. Translated, it gives CASRATGGIGDTEAFF.

In its sample, this clonotype was seen many times. V gene TRBV3-1 combines with J gene TRBJ2-5, with D tentatively TRBD2 (6 bases). CDR1 is LGHDT, CDR2 YNNKEL, per germline (reference sequence). Trimming pared 6 bases from V and 0 bases from J, leaving 14 bases between. The CDR3 totals 15 residues. The CDR3 is CASRTQEGYQETQYF. CDR3 DNA sequence: TGTGCCAGCAGGACGCAGGAGGGGTACCAAGAGACCCAGTACTTC.